Here is one TCR beta chain with its context. Its cognate antigen is unknown. Sample treatment: some 19 received Ad26.COV2.S at low or high dose, single or two shots; several received placebo; per-sample allocation not given. Sampling took place 63 days after the first vaccine or placebo injection. This entry is derived from a study of Ad26.COV2.S vaccination and SARS-CoV-2 variants. Study results and caveats: Vaccinees reportedly had broad spike-specific CD8+ and CD4+ T cell responses.

The germline gives CDR1 SGHRS, CDR2 YFSETQ. The CDR3 length is 14 residues. V lost 2 bases and J lost 10; bases outside the gene matches: 11. The assay was immunoSEQ multiplex PCR, and TCRdb's table has in-frame clones only and misses some. Of some 480,000 clones in the sample, roughly 85% are singletons; the top ten hold roughly 13%. Sequencing used peripheral blood, obtained in a trial of Ad26.COV2.S vaccine versus placebo. This sequence originates from a person aged 18-65 years who received the Ad26.COV2.S COVID-19 vaccine or a placebo. The chain uses TRBV5-1 and TRBJ1-2; 7 bases are a match to TRBD1. CDR3 coding DNA: TGCGCCAGCAGCTTAGACCCTCAGGGGGGGGCCTACACCTTC. This codes for CASSLDPQGGAYTF.